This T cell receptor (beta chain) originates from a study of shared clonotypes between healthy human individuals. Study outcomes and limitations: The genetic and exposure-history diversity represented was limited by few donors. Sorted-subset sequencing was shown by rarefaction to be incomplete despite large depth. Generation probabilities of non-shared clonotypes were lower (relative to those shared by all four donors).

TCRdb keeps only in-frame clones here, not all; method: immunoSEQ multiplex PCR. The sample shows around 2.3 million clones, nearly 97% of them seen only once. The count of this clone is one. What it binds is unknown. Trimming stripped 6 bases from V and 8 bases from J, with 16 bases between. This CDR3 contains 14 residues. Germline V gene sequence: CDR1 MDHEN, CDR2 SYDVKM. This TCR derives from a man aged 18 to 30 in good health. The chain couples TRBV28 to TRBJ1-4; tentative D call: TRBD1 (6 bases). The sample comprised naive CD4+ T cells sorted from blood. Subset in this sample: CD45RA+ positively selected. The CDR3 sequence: CASRTPGAGEKLFF. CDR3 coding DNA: TGTGCCAGCAGAACTCCGGGGGCGGGGGAAAAACTGTTTTTT.